The 4 T cell receptor beta chains given below trace back to one sample, sequenced in a study of blood T cell repertoires in COVID-19. Profiled with immunoSEQ multiplex PCR; TCRdb holds only in-frame clones, not every one. The sample lists approximately 360,000 clones, 89% occurring once. The sample was peripheral blood. These receptors all stem from a man aged 35 to 55 with acute or convalescent COVID-19.

This clone has more than one count but fewer than ten. The chain combines TRBV7-9 with TRBJ2-7, with TRBD1 matching 9 bases. The CDR3 sequence is 15 residues long. J lost 5 bases, V lost 4 bases, and 9 bases had no gene match. Germline values: CDR1 SEHNR, CDR2 FQNEAQ (reference sequence). CDR3: CASSSPWTGANEQYF. In DNA, the CDR3 is TGTGCCAGCAGCTCCCCCTGGACAGGGGCAAACGAGCAGTACTTC.

The chain combines TRBV5-6 with TRBJ1-1; D is unresolved. Germline V gene data show CDR1 as SGHDT and CDR2 as YYEEEE. The ends were cut back, 5 bases at V and 7 bases at J, with 9 bases in the middle. This CDR3 region has 11 residues. Here the CDR3 DNA reads TGTGCCAGCAGAACGGGGAATGAAGCTTTCTTT. Residues: CASRTGNEAFF.

This clone was observed a single time. This chain connects TRBV28 to TRBJ1-5, with D uncertain. The CDR3 contains 11 residues. Between the trimmed V and J ends, which lost 5 bases and 4 bases, there was a span of 3 bases. Germline CDR1 MDHEN, CDR2 SYDVKM. In DNA form, the CDR3 reads TGTGCCAGCAGTACAAATCAGCCCCAGCATTTT. It translates to CASSTNQPQHF.

This chain connects TRBV12-3 or TRBV12-4 to TRBJ2-5, with a possible D match to TRBD1 (5 bases). With 7 bases removed from V and 2 bases from J, the gap between germline ends came to 11 bases. The CDR3 covers 13 residues. The CDR3 sequence: CASTATAQETQYF. DNA of the CDR3: TGTGCCAGCACTGCGACAGCTCAAGAGACCCAGTACTTC.